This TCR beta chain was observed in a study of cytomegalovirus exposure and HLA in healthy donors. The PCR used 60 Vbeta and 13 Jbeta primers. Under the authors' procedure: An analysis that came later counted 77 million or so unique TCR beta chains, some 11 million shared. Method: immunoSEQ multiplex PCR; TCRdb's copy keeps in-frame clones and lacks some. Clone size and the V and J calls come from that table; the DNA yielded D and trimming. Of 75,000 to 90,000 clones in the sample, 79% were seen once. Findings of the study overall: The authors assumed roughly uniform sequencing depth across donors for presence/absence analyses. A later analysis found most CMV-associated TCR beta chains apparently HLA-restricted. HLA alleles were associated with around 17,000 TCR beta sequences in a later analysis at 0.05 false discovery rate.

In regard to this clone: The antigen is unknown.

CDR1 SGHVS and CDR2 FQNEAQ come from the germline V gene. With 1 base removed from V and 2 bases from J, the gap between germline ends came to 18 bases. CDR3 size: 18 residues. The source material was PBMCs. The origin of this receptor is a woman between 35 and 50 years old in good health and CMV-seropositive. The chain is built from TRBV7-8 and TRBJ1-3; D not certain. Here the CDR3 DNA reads TGTGCCAGCAGCTTAGTTCGAGGGTTCCCATCCCCTGGAAACACCATATATTTT. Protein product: CASSLVRGFPSPGNTIYF. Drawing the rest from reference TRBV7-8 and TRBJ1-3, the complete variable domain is GAGVSQSPRYKVAKRGQDVALRCDPISGHVSLFWYQQALGQGPEFLTYFQNEAQLDKSGLPSDRFFAERPEGSVSTLKIQRTQQEDSAVYLCASSLVRGFPSPGNTIYFGEGSWLTVV.